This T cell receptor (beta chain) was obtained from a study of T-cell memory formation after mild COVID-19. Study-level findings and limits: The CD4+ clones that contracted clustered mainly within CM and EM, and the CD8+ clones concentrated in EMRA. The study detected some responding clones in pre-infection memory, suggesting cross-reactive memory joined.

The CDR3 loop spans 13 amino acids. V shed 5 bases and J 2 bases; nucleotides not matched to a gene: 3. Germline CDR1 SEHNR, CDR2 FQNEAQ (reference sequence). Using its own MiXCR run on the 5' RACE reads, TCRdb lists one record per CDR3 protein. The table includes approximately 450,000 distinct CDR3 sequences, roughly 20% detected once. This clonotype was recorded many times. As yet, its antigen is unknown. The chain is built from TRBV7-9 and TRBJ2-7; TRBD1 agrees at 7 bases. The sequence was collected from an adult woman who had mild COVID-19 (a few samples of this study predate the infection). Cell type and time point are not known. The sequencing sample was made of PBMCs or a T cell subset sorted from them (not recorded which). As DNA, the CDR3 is TGTGCCAGCAGCAGACAGGGACCCTACGAGCAGTACTTC. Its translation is CASSRQGPYEQYF.